A selection of T cell receptor beta chains follows, all from one sample in a study of blood T cell repertoires in COVID-19. Method: immunoSEQ multiplex PCR; TCRdb's copy keeps in-frame clones and lacks some. The sample records a few hundred thousand clones, under 90% being singletons. The sample comprised peripheral blood. Source of these receptors: a woman aged 25-40 years with COVID-19, enrolled during active disease. Each CDR3 is given with its conserved first and last residue. Each record gives: V gene, D gene, clone size, J gene, CDR3 protein, CDR3 DNA. D genes are given only for firm matches. Some rows have no size entry. The others give once, few or many, or a class for an expanded clone.

v_gene: TRBV5-1
d_gene: -
abundance: -
j_gene: TRBJ2-3
CDR3aa: CASSLAGYDTQYF
CDR3nt: TGCGCCAGCAGCTTGGCAGGGTACGATACGCAGTATTTT

v_gene: TRBV5-5
d_gene: -
abundance: -
j_gene: TRBJ2-7
CDR3aa: CASSPDGGTYEQYF
CDR3nt: TGTGCCAGCAGCCCTGATGGGGGGACCTACGAGCAGTACTTC

v_gene: TRBV6-6
d_gene: TRBD1
abundance: -
j_gene: TRBJ1-1
CDR3aa: CASSRTGVGTEAFF
CDR3nt: TGTGCCAGCAGCCGAACAGGGGTGGGCACTGAAGCTTTCTTT

v_gene: TRBV28
d_gene: -
abundance: -
j_gene: TRBJ2-7
CDR3aa: CASSPLGAYEQYF
CDR3nt: TGTGCCAGCAGCCCCCTAGGGGCCTACGAGCAGTACTTC

v_gene: TRBV19
d_gene: -
abundance: -
j_gene: TRBJ1-2
CDR3aa: CASSYRGVNYGYTF
CDR3nt: TGTGCCAGTAGCTACCGGGGGGTAAACTATGGCTACACCTTC

v_gene: TRBV5-6
d_gene: -
abundance: -
j_gene: TRBJ2-2
CDR3aa: CASSLGPNINTGELFF
CDR3nt: TGTGCCAGCAGCTTGGGGCCGAACATTAACACCGGGGAGCTGTTTTTT

v_gene: TRBV27
d_gene: -
abundance: once
j_gene: TRBJ2-2
CDR3aa: CASSLSLGVTGELFF
CDR3nt: TGTGCCAGCAGTTTATCGTTAGGGGTCACCGGGGAGCTGTTTTTT

v_gene: TRBV7-2
d_gene: TRBD2
abundance: -
j_gene: TRBJ2-2
CDR3aa: CASSETSGGALLTGELFF
CDR3nt: TGTGCCAGCAGCGAGACTAGCGGGGGGGCTTTGCTCACCGGGGAGCTGTTTTTT

v_gene: TRBV19
d_gene: TRBD2
abundance: -
j_gene: TRBJ2-1
CDR3aa: CASSTGLAGESYNEQFF
CDR3nt: TGTGCCAGTAGTACCGGACTAGCGGGGGAGAGCTACAATGAGCAGTTCTTC

v_gene: TRBV30
d_gene: TRBD1
abundance: once
j_gene: TRBJ1-2
CDR3aa: CAWGPSGDRRANYGYTF
CDR3nt: TGTGCCTGGGGACCCTCGGGGGACAGAAGAGCTAACTATGGCTACACCTTC

v_gene: TRBV7-8
d_gene: TRBD1
abundance: -
j_gene: TRBJ1-4
CDR3aa: CASRDETGARTTNEKLFF
CDR3nt: TGTGCCAGCAGGGATGAGACAGGGGCGCGGACGACCAATGAAAAACTGTTTTTT

v_gene: TRBV18
d_gene: TRBD2
abundance: once
j_gene: TRBJ2-1
CDR3aa: CASSLRTSGINEQFF
CDR3nt: TGTGCCAGCTCACTCCGGACTAGCGGCATTAATGAGCAGTTCTTC

v_gene: TRBV6-6
d_gene: -
abundance: -
j_gene: TRBJ2-1
CDR3aa: CASSTARQVVGEQFF
CDR3nt: TGTGCCAGCAGTACTGCCCGACAGGTTGTCGGTGAGCAGTTCTTC

v_gene: TRBV18
d_gene: -
abundance: -
j_gene: TRBJ2-7
CDR3aa: CASSPRTGSYEQYF
CDR3nt: TGTGCCAGCTCACCCCGTACAGGGTCCTACGAGCAGTACTTC

v_gene: TRBV5-6
d_gene: TRBD1
abundance: -
j_gene: TRBJ2-7
CDR3aa: CASSFGTGTYEQYF
CDR3nt: TGTGCCAGCAGCTTCGGGACAGGAACCTACGAGCAGTACTTC

v_gene: TRBV5-1
d_gene: TRBD2
abundance: -
j_gene: TRBJ2-1
CDR3aa: CASSSQAGGRFNEQFF
CDR3nt: TGCGCCAGCAGCTCCCAGGCGGGGGGGAGGTTCAATGAGCAGTTCTTC

v_gene: TRBV5-5
d_gene: -
abundance: -
j_gene: TRBJ2-1
CDR3aa: CASSYRAVNRINEQFF
CDR3nt: TGTGCCAGCAGCTATCGCGCTGTTAACAGGATAAATGAGCAGTTCTTC